A selection of T cell receptor beta chains follows, all from one sample in a study of vaccination and CD4 T cells after COVID-19. These TCRs are of unknown antigen specificity. TCRdb recomputed calls from the PCR reads with MiXCR, one row per CDR3 protein. The sample lists 8,000 or so distinct CDR3 sequences; about 32% were seen once. The sequenced sample consisted of CD4+ T cells from blood, cultured in vitro. The receptors stem from a human donor in good health. CDR3s include the opening cysteine and the closing phenylalanine or tryptophan. The D gene is left open where the match is weak. Not all rows give a size; the values are once, few, many and, for expanded clones, a class.

CDR3nt,CDR3aa,v_gene,abundance,j_gene,d_gene
TGTGCCAGCAAGGACAGGGGGCATCAAGATGAGCAGTTCTTC,CASKDRGHQDEQFF,TRBV27,NA,TRBJ2-1,TRBD1
TGTGCCAGCAGAGACAGCGGGAACACTGAAGCTTTCTTT,CASRDSGNTEAFF,TRBV6-2/TRBV6-3,NA,TRBJ1-1,NA
TGTGCCAGCAGCTTAGAAGGGGCGATCACCGGGGAGCTGTTTTTT,CASSLEGAITGELFF,TRBV7-3,few,TRBJ2-2,NA
TGTGCCACCAGCCTACTTGGTGAGCAGTTCTTC,CATSLLGEQFF,TRBV15,NA,TRBJ2-1,NA
TGTGCCAGCAGTTCGCACACTGAAGCTTTCTTT,CASSSHTEAFF,TRBV6-7,few,TRBJ1-1,NA
TGTGCCACCAGCAGACGCGGGGTGGACAGCCTAACGCAGTATTTT,CATSRRGVDSLTQYF,TRBV15,NA,TRBJ2-3,NA
TGTGCCACCTCTTACTACGAGCAGTACTTC,CATSYYEQYF,TRBV25-1,NA,TRBJ2-7,NA
TGCGCCAGCAGTTGGAGACCAGGCAATCAGCCCCAGCATTTT,CASSWRPGNQPQHF,TRBV5-1,NA,TRBJ1-5,NA
TGCGCCAGCAGCTATGGACTAGCGGGATTGAATGAGCAGTTCTTC,CASSYGLAGLNEQFF,TRBV5-1,NA,TRBJ2-1,TRBD2
TGTGCCAGTAGTATAGAACGACAGGGCGGTTCACCCCTCCACTTT,CASSIERQGGSPLHF,TRBV19,few,TRBJ1-6,TRBD1
TGTGCCAGCAGTTACTCGGCCGGGGGGCTGGGACAGCCCCAGCATTTT,CASSYSAGGLGQPQHF,TRBV6-5,NA,TRBJ1-5,NA
TGCGCCAGCAGCCAAGAGGGTAGACGCAACGGGGGCTACACCTTC,CASSQEGRRNGGYTF,TRBV4-3,NA,TRBJ1-2,NA
TGTGCCAGCAGTTACTCGAATCAGGACAATGAGCAGTTCTTC,CASSYSNQDNEQFF,TRBV6-5,NA,TRBJ2-1,NA
TGTGCCAGCAGCTTAGATGGGAGGGGCTCTAACTATGGCTACACCTTC,CASSLDGRGSNYGYTF,TRBV7-3,NA,TRBJ1-2,NA
TGTGCCAGTAGTGTCGGCTCAGGGGGCAACTATGGCTACACCTTC,CASSVGSGGNYGYTF,TRBV19,few,TRBJ1-2,TRBD1